Shown below are 15 T cell receptor beta chains from a single sample sequenced in a study of blood T cell repertoires in COVID-19. Data came from immunoSEQ multiplex PCR; TCRdb stores just in-frame clones and leaves some out. Here the sample spans 200,000 to 300,000 clones, more than 80% being singletons. The material sequenced was peripheral blood. The receptor source for this set is a woman older than 75 with COVID-19, enrolled during active disease.

The chain recombines TRBV2 with TRBJ1-2, with D possibly being TRBD1 (6 bases). From germline, CDR1 is SNHLY and CDR2 FYNNEI. Trimming shortened V by 3 bases and J by 4 bases, and 6 bases separated the two germline ends. The CDR3 totals 12 residues. For the CDR3, the DNA is TGTGCCAGCAGTGAGGACAGCTATGGCTACACCTTC. Translating it yields CASSEDSYGYTF. The variable domain in full, with the rest retrieved from reference TRBV2 and TRBJ1-2, is EPEVTQTPSHQVTQMGQEVILRCVPISNHLYFYWYRQILGQKVEFLVSFYNNEISEKSEIFDDQFSVERPDGSNFTLKIRSTKLEDSAMYFCASSEDSYGYTFGSGTRLTVV.

The chain couples TRBV11-2 to TRBJ2-7, with a tentative D call TRBD2 (6 bases). Germline CDR1 SGHAT, CDR2 FQNNGV. This CDR3 is built from 14 residues. Trimming left V 1 base short and J 6 bases short, with 13 bases between. The DNA of the CDR3 is TGTGCCAGCAGCTTAGTGGAGGGGATCTCCGAGCAGTACTTC. Translated: CASSLVEGISEQYF.

The gene calls are TRBV5-1 and TRBJ2-1, with 9 bases lining up with TRBD2. This CDR3 has 15 residues. Germline assignment: CDR1 SGHRS and CDR2 YFSETQ. V dropped 2 bases and J dropped 0; count of bases not matched to a gene: 0. CDR3 DNA: TGCGCCAGCAGCTTTAGCGGGGGCTCCTACAATGAGCAGTTCTTC. Its translation is CASSFSGGSYNEQFF. The whole variable domain, remainder taken from reference TRBV5-1 and TRBJ2-1, is KAGVTQTPRYLIKTRGQQVTLSCSPISGHRSVSWYQQTPGQGLQFLFEYFSETQRNKGNFPGRFSGRQFSNSRSEMNVSTLELGDSALYLCASSFSGGSYNEQFFGPGTRLTVL.

The V and J genes are TRBV6-5 and TRBJ1-5; 10 bases are shared with TRBD1. The junction had 7 bases not matched to a gene; V was cut back by 10 bases and J by 4 bases. The CDR3 consists of 14 residues. The germline V gene has CDR1 MNHEY and CDR2 SVGAGI. CDR3 region: CATWDRGLNQPQHF. DNA for the CDR3: TGTGCCACCTGGGACAGGGGATTGAATCAGCCCCAGCATTTT.

To note about this clone: The sample carries other DNA sequences with the same CDR3. CDR3 sequence (DNA): TGCGCCAGCAGCTTGACTAGCGGGACGAACACCGGGGAGCTGTTTTTT. Protein: CASSLTSGTNTGELFF. The chain carries TRBV5-1 and TRBJ2-2; TRBD2 aligns across 10 bases. Trimming at V came to 1 base and at J to 0 bases, leaving 0 bases not matched to a gene. This CDR3 has 16 amino acids. CDR1 is SGHRS and CDR2 is YFSETQ in the germline V gene.

This chain uses TRBV15 with TRBJ1-4; D not resolved. Germline CDR1 reads LNHNV; CDR2 reads YYDKDF (reference sequence). Trimming shortened V by 1 base and J by 8 bases, and 8 bases separated the two germline ends. This CDR3 comprises 13 residues. CDR3 coding DNA: TGTGCCACCAGCAGAGGACTCTCGGAAAAACTGTTTTTT. Its protein product is CATSRGLSEKLFF.

CDR3 sequence: CASRRGQLNNEQFF. Here the CDR3 DNA reads TGTGCCAGCAGGAGGGGACAGTTAAACAATGAGCAGTTCTTC. This chain uses TRBV2 with TRBJ2-1; 7 bases are a match to TRBD1. Germline V lookup: CDR1 SNHLY, CDR2 FYNNEI. The trim removed 6 bases at V and 5 bases at J, leaving 7 bases unmatched. The CDR3 loop spans 14 amino acids.

The J gene is TRBJ1-2, the V gene TRBV18; D gene unclear. The ends were cut back, 0 bases at V and 4 bases at J, with 12 bases in the middle. CDR1 is KGHSH, CDR2 LQKENI, per germline. The CDR3 is 15 residues long. Written as DNA, the CDR3 is TGTGCCAGCTCACCACCGTATTCCGGGATCTATGGCTACACCTTC. Amino acids: CASSPPYSGIYGYTF. Filled out from reference TRBV18 and TRBJ1-2, the complete variable domain reads NAGVMQNPRHLVRRRGQEARLRCSPMKGHSHVYWYRQLPEEGLKFMVYLQKENIIDESGMPKERFSAEFPKEGPSILRIQQVVRGDSAAYFCASSPPYSGIYGYTFGSGTRLTVV.

This clone appeared a single time. The chain is built from TRBV4-1 and TRBJ2-5; 8 nucleotides match TRBD1. CDR3 length: 15 residues. J gave up 5 bases and V 1 base, and 6 bases lay outside the gene matches. Germline V gene lookup returns CDR1 MGHRA and CDR2 YSYEKL. CDR3 sequence reads: CASSQADRVGETQYF. The DNA for the CDR3 is TGCGCCAGCAGCCAAGCGGACAGGGTTGGGGAGACCCAGTACTTC.

The chain joins TRBV18 to TRBJ2-5; 9 bases are shared with TRBD2. From germline, CDR1 is KGHSH and CDR2 LQKENI. The CDR3 length is 14 residues. V was pared by 3 bases and J by 4 bases, with 3 bases of the junction left unmatched. CDR3 residues: CASSPGLARETQYF. The CDR3 DNA is TGTGCCAGCTCACCGGGACTAGCAAGAGAGACCCAGTACTTC. Based on the CDR3 plus reference TRBV18 and TRBJ2-5, the full variable domain is NAGVMQNPRHLVRRRGQEARLRCSPMKGHSHVYWYRQLPEEGLKFMVYLQKENIIDESGMPKERFSAEFPKEGPSILRIQQVVRGDSAAYFCASSPGLARETQYFGPGTRLLVL.

V usage is TRBV7-3 and J usage is TRBJ1-2; possible D gene TRBD1, 6 bases. Trimming pared 2 bases from V and 8 bases from J, leaving 15 bases between. The CDR3 is 14 amino acids. Germline V lookup: CDR1 SGHTA, CDR2 FQGTGA. Here the CDR3 DNA reads TGTGCCAGCAGCTTATTCGGGGGGCGTACGGGCTACACCTTC. It translates to CASSLFGGRTGYTF.

Concerning this clone: The same CDR3 arises from other DNA sequences in this sample as well. V usage is TRBV28 and J usage is TRBJ1-4; TRBD1 matches 9 bases. J lost 4 bases, V lost 4 bases, and 4 bases had no gene match. From germline, CDR1 is MDHEN and CDR2 SYDVKM. This CDR3 region has 15 residues. CDR3: CASSSPTGGNEKLFF. The CDR3 nucleotides read TGTGCCAGCAGTTCACCGACAGGGGGTAATGAAAAACTGTTTTTT.

The CDR3 loop reads CASSLVTGGTGELFF. The CDR3 nucleotides are TGTGCCAGCAGCTTGGTGACGGGGGGCACCGGGGAGCTGTTTTTT. This chain uses TRBV5-5 with TRBJ2-2, with 7 bases that match TRBD2. CDR3 length equals 15 residues. The V gene's germline CDR1 is SGHKS and CDR2 YYEKEE (reference sequence). Trimming took 0 bases from V and 4 from J; bases not matched to a gene: 3.

The chain recombines TRBV24-1 with TRBJ1-5; tentatively, D is TRBD1 (6 bases). The CDR3 has 14 residues. V lost 5 bases to trimming and J lost 1 base, with 8 bases between them. Germline assignment: CDR1 KGHDR and CDR2 SFDVKD. CDR3 nucleotides: TGTGCCACCAGTGGCAGGGGAAGCAATCAGCCCCAGCATTTT. It yields the protein CATSGRGSNQPQHF.

Only one count was recorded for this clone. The J gene is TRBJ2-7, the V gene TRBV7-2; 7 bases line up with TRBD1. Germline loops: CDR1 SGHTA, CDR2 FQGNSA. V was pared by 4 bases and J by 2 bases, with 11 bases of the junction left unmatched. The CDR3 length is 16 residues. Here the CDR3 reads CASSYPDRVGAYEQYF. The CDR3 DNA follows: TGTGCCAGCAGCTACCCAGACAGGGTAGGCGCCTACGAGCAGTACTTC.